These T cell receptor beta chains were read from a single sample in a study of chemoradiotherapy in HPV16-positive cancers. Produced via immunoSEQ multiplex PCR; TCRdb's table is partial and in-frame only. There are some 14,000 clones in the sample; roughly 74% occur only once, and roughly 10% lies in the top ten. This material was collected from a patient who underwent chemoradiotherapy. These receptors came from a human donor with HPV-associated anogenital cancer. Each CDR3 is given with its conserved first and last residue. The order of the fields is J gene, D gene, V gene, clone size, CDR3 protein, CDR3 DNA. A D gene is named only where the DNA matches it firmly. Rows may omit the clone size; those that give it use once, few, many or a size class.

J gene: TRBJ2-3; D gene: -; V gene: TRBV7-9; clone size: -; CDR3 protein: CASSLIPDTQYF; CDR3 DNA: TGTGCCAGCAGCCTGATCCCAGATACGCAGTATTTT
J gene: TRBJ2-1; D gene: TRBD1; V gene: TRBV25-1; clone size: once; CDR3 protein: CASSTGTGGEQFF; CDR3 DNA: TGTGCCAGCAGCACCGGGACAGGGGGCGAGCAGTTCTTC
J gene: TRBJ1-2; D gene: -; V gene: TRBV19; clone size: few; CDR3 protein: CASSATGNNYGYTF; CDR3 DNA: TGTGCCAGTAGTGCCACCGGGAATAACTATGGCTACACCTTC
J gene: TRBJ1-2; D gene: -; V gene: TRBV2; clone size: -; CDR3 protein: CASSVLRQELYGYTF; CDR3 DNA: TGTGCCAGCAGTGTTTTACGACAGGAACTTTATGGCTACACCTTC
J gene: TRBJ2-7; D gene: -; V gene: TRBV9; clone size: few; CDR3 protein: CASSALEEGYEQYF; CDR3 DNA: TGTGCCAGCAGCGCTCTCGAGGAGGGATACGAGCAGTACTTC
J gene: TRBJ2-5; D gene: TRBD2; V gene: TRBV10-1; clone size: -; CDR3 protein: CASSPVRLAGGKETQYF; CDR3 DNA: TGCGCCAGCAGCCCCGTTCGGTTAGCGGGAGGCAAAGAGACCCAGTACTTC
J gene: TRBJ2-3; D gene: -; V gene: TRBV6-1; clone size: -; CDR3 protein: CASSVRGRSPDTQYF; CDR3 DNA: TGTGCCAGCAGTGTACGGGGCAGGTCCCCAGATACGCAGTATTTT
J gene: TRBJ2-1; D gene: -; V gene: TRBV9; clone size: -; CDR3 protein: CASSPSEDQEPFF; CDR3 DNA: TGTGCCAGCAGCCCGTCCGAGGACCAGGAACCGTTCTTC
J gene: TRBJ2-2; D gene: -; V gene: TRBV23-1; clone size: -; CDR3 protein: CASSPYTGELFF; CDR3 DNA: TGCGCCAGCAGTCCCTACACCGGGGAGCTGTTTTTT
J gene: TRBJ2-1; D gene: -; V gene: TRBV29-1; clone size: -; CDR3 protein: CSAAWPEQFF; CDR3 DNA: TGCAGCGCCGCTTGGCCGGAGCAGTTCTTC
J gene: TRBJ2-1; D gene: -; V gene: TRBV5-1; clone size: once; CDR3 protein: CASSFGPGTNEQFF; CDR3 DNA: TGCGCCAGCAGCTTTGGTCCGGGAACGAATGAGCAGTTCTTC
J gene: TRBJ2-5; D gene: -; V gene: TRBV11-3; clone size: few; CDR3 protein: CASSLQGRGETQYF; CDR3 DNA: TGTGCCAGCAGCCTACAGGGTCGGGGAGAGACCCAGTACTTC
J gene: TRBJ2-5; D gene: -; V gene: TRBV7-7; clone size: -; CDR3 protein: CASSLVGAQETQYF; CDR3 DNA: TGTGCTAGCAGCTTAGTGGGGGCCCAAGAGACCCAGTACTTC
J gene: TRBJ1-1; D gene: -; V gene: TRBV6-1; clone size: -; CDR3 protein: CASTQGGLLNTEAFF; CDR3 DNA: TGTGCCAGCACGCAGGGTGGGCTGCTGAACACTGAAGCTTTCTTT
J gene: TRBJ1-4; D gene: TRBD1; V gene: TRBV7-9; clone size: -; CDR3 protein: CAIRGQANEKLFF; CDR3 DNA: TGTGCCATCCGGGGACAGGCTAATGAAAAACTGTTTTTT
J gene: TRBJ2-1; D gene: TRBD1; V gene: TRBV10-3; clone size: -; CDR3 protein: CAIGTGGYNEQFF; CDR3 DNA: TGTGCCATCGGGACAGGGGGTTACAATGAGCAGTTCTTC
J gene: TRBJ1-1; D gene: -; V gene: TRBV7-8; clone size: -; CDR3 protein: CASLKNRELTGTEAFF; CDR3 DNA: TGTGCCAGCCTCAAAAATAGGGAATTAACGGGCACTGAAGCTTTCTTT
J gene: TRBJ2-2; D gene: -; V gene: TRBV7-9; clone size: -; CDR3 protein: CASSPSQQVDTGELFF; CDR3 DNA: TGTGCCAGCAGCCCCTCACAGCAGGTGGACACCGGGGAGCTGTTTTTT
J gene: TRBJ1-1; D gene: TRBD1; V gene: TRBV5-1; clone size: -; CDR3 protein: CASSLAPGQEAFF; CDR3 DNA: TGCGCCAGCAGCTTGGCCCCGGGACAGGAAGCTTTCTTT
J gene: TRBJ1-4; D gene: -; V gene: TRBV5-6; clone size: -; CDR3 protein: CASSLEAGNEKLFF; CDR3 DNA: TGTGCCAGCAGCTTGGAGGCAGGGAACGAAAAACTGTTTTTT
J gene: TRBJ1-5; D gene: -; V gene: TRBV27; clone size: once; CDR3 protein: CASSKTENSNQPQHF; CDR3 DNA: TGTGCCAGCAGTAAGACAGAGAATAGCAATCAGCCCCAGCATTTT
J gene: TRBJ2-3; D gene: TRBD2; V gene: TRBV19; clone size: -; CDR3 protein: CASSHTGGGGTDTQYF; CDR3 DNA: TGTGCCAGTAGTCACACGGGCGGGGGAGGCACAGATACGCAGTATTTT
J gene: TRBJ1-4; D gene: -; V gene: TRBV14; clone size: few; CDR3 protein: CASSWTGGKTEKLFF; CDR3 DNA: TGTGCCAGCAGCTGGACCGGGGGTAAAACGGAAAAACTGTTTTTT